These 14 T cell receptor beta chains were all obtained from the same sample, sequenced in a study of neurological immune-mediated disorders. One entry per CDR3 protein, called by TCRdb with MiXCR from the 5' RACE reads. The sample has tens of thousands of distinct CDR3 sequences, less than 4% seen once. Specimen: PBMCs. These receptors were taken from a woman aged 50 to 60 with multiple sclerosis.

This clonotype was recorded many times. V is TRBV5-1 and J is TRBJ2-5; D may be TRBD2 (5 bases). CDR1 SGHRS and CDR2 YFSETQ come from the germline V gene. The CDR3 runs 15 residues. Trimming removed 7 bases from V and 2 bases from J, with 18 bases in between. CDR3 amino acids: CASRARGGSQETQYF. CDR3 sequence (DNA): TGCGCCAGCCGCGCCCGTGGAGGATCGCAAGAGACCCAGTACTTC.

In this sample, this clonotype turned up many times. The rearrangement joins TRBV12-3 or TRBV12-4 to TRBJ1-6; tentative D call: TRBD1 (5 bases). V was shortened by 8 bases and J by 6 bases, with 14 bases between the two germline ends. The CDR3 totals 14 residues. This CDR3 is CASLDLRANSPLHF. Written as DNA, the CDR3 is TGTGCCAGCCTGGATCTCAGGGCTAATTCACCCCTCCACTTT.

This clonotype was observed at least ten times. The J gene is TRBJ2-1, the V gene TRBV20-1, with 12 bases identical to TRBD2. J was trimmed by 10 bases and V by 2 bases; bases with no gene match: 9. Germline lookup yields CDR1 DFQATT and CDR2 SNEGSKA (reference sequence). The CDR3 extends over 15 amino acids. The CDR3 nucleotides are TGCAGTGCTAGATTAGGACTAGCGGGATCAGGGGAGCAGTTCTTC. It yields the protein CSARLGLAGSGEQFF.

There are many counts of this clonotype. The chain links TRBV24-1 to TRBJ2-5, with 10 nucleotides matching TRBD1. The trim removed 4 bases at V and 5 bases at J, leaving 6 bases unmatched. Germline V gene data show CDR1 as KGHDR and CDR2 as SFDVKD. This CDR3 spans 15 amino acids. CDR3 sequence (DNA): TGTGCCACCAGTGACCGGGACAGGGGTCTGGAGACCCAGTACTTC. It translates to CATSDRDRGLETQYF.

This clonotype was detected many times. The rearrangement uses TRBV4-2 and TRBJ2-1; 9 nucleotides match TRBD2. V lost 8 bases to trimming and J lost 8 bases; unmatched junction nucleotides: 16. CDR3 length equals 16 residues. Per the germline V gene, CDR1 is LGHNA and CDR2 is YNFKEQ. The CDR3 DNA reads TGTGCCAGCGAGCCGGTTAGTAGCGGGAGATGGGATGAGCAGTTCTTC. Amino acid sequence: CASEPVSSGRWDEQFF.

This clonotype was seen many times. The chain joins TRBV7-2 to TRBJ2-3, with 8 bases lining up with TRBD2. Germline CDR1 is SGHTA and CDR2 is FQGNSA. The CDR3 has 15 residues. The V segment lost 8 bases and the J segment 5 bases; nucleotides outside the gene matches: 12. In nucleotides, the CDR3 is TGTGCCAGCTCCAAGAGCGGGAGATATGGAGATACGCAGTATTTT. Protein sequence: CASSKSGRYGDTQYF. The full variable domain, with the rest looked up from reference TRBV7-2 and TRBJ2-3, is GAGVSQSPSNKVTEKGKDVELRCDPISGHTALYWYRQSLGQGLEFLIYFQGNSAPDKSGLPSDRFSAERTGGSVSTLTIQRTQQEDSAVYLCASSKSGRYGDTQYFGPGTRLTVL.

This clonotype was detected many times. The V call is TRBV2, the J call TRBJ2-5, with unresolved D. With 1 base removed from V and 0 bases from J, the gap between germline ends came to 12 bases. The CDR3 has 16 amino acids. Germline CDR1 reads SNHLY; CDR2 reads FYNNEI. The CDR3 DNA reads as TGTGCCAGCAGTGAAGGGGCAGGTCTAAACCAAGAGACCCAGTACTTC. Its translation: CASSEGAGLNQETQYF.

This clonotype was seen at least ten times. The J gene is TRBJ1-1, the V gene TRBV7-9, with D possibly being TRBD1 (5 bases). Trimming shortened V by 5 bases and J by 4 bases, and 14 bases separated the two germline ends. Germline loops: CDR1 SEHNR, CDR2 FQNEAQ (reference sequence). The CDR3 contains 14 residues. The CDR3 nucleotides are TGTGCCAGCAGCGCGACCGGGGGAGGCACTGAAGCTTTCTTT. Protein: CASSATGGGTEAFF. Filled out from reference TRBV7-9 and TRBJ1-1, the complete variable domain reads DTGVSQNPRHKITKRGQNVTFRCDPISEHNRLYWYRQTLGQGPEFLTYFQNEAQLEKSRLLSDRFSAERPKGSFSTLEIQRTEQGDSAMYLCASSATGGGTEAFFGQGTRLTVV.

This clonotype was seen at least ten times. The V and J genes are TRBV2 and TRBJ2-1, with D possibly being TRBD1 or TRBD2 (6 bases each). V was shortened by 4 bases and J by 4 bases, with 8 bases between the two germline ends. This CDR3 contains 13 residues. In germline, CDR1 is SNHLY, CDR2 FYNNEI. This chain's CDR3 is CASSGGGYNEQFF. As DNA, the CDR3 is TGTGCCAGCAGTGGAGGGGGGTACAATGAGCAGTTCTTC.

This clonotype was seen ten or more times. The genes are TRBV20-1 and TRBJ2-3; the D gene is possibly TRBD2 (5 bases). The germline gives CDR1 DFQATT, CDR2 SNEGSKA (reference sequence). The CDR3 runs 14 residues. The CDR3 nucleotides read TGCACTGCGTCAGTAGCGACTAGCACAGATACGCAGTATTTT. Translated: CTASVATSTDTQYF.

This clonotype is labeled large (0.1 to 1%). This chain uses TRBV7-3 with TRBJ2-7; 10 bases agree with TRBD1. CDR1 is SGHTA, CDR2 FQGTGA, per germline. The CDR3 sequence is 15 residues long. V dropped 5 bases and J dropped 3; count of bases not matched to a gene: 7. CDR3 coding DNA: TGTGCCAGCAGCGCCGGGACAGGGGAGGGCTACGAGCAGTACTTC. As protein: CASSAGTGEGYEQYF.

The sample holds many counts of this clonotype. The CDR3, as DNA: TGCGCCAGCAGCTTGGCGACAGGGGGACGTTACAATGAGCAGTTCTTC. It is translated as CASSLATGGRYNEQFF. The chain joins TRBV5-1 to TRBJ2-1; TRBD1 aligns across 9 bases. CDR1 SGHRS and CDR2 YFSETQ come from the germline V gene. This CDR3 has 16 amino acids. V shed 0 bases, J shed 4 bases, and the junction held 5 bases outside the gene matches.

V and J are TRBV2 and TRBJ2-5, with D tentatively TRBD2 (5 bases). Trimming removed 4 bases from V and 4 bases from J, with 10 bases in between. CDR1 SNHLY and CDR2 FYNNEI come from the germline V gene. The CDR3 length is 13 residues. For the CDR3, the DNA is TGTGCCAGCAGTGTTTTGAGCGGAGAGACCCAGTACTTC. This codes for CASSVLSGETQYF.

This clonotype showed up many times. The CDR3 nucleotides read TGCAGTGCTAGAGATCCGGGACTAGCGAACTACAATGAGCAGTTCTTC. Translation: CSARDPGLANYNEQFF. This chain joins TRBV20-1 and TRBJ2-1; 10 nucleotides align to TRBD2. This CDR3 is built from 16 residues. CDR1 DFQATT and CDR2 SNEGSKA come from the germline V gene (reference sequence). Trimming removed 0 bases from V and 3 bases from J; junction bases left unmatched: 5.